This TCR beta chain was sequenced for a study of PD-1 blockade in classical Hodgkin lymphoma. Across the whole study: Patients received nivolumab 3 mg/kg intravenously every 2 weeks. Study results and limitations: Individuals who commenced nivolumab within less than 1 year of ASCT were excluded.

As for this clone: Its antigen is still unknown.

No patient escaped relapse after autologous stem cell transplantation, and brentuximab vedotin exposure varied. The length of the CDR3 is 14 residues. Germline V CDR1 and CDR2: LGHNA, YNFKEQ. V lost 3 bases to trimming and J lost 3 bases; unmatched junction nucleotides: 2. The method was immunoSEQ multiplex PCR; TCRdb's version includes in-frame clones alone and lacks a portion of them. This repertoire shows about 62,000 clones, about 91% found once; its top ten account for about an eighth. Source: peripheral blood mononuclear cells (PBMCs), taken at baseline. The chain uses TRBV4-2 and TRBJ1-5; 7 nucleotides line up with TRBD1. The receptor's source is a human donor with classical Hodgkin lymphoma. The CDR3 DNA follows: TGTGCCAGCAGCCAGGACAGGCCCAATCAGCCCCAGCATTTT. This sequence encodes CASSQDRPNQPQHF.